This paragraph reports one T cell receptor (beta chain). Preparation of the TCRbeta library involved a method that used unique molecular identifiers. TCRdb reprocessed the PCR reads with MiXCR, giving one entry per CDR3 protein. The table includes a few hundred thousand distinct CDR3 sequences, roughly 13% detected once. The CDR3 covers 14 residues. Germline V CDR1 and CDR2: SGHDN, FVKESK. Trimming took off 1 base at V and 4 bases at J, with 5 bases between the two ends. These data come from a study of T-cell reconstitution after alpha-beta-depleted transplantation in children. The genes are TRBV14 and TRBJ1-6; the D is unclear. This TCR derives from a male patient younger than 18 who had a stem cell transplant for acute myeloid leukemia, so the T cells may come from the graft donor. Sequencing was performed on PBMCs, mostly from graft donor cells, taken 360 days after TCRalphabeta/CD19-depleted stem cell transplant. The CDR3 nucleotides read TGTGCCAGCAGCCAAGGCCGGTATAATTCACCCCTCCACTTT. Its protein product is CASSQGRYNSPLHF.